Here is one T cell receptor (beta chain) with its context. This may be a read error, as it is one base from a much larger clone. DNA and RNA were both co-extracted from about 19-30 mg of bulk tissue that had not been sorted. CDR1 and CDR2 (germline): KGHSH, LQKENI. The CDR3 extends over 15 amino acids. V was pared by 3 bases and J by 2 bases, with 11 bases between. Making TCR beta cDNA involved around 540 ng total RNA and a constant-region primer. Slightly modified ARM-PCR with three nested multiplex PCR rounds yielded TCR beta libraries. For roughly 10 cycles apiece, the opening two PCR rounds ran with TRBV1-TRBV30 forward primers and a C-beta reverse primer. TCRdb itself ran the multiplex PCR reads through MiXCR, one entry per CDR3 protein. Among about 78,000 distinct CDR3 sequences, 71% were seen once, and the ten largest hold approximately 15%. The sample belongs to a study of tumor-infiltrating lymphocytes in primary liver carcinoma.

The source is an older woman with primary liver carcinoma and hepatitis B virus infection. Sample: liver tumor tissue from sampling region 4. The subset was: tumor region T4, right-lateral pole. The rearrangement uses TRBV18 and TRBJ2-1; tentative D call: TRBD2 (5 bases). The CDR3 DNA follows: TGTGCCAGCTCACCTTCAGTGGGAGCCTACAATGAGCAGTTCTTC. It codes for CASSPSVGAYNEQFF.